The rows below give T cell receptor beta chains drawn from one sample of a study of blood T cell repertoires in COVID-19. The assay was immunoSEQ multiplex PCR, and TCRdb's table has in-frame clones only and misses some. The sample gives approximately 75,000 clones, about 74% of which show up once; just over 2.5% is in the top ten. Sample: peripheral blood. The receptors were sampled from a human donor with acute or convalescent COVID-19. The donor label of this sample is uncertain. The CDR3 runs from the conserved cysteine through the conserved F or W. Fields, in order: J gene, V gene, clone size, CDR3 length, D gene, CDR3 protein, CDR3 DNA. D genes are given only for firm matches. The size field is filled for only some rows; it gives once, few, many or a size class.

TRBJ2-4	TRBV29-1	.	15	.	CSVSHGVADKNIQYF	TGCAGCGTCTCCCACGGGGTGGCAGACAAAAACATTCAGTACTTC
TRBJ2-5	TRBV21-1	few	19	.	CASSKALLAGGIPPETQYF	TGTGCCAGCAGCAAAGCGCTACTAGCGGGGGGGATTCCTCCGGAGACCCAGTACTTC
TRBJ2-3	TRBV21-1	many	15	.	CASTPRVYGTDTQYF	TGTGCCAGCACCCCCAGGGTCTACGGCACAGATACGCAGTATTTT
TRBJ1-2	TRBV30	.	13	TRBD1	CAWSVDTGDGYTF	TGTGCCTGGAGTGTCGATACAGGGGATGGCTACACCTTC
TRBJ1-2	TRBV28	.	15	TRBD1	CASSSPGQGRAGYTF	TGTGCCAGCAGTTCTCCGGGACAGGGGAGGGCAGGCTACACCTTC
TRBJ1-3	TRBV6-1	.	16	TRBD1	CASSARGGAGGNTIYF	TGTGCCAGCAGTGCACGAGGGGGCGCGGGGGGAAACACCATATATTTT
TRBJ2-1	TRBV24-1	.	12	TRBD2	CATGGGAYEQFF	TGTGCCACCGGGGGAGGGGCCTATGAGCAGTTCTTC
TRBJ2-7	TRBV7-2	.	18	TRBD2	CASSLGLAGGRRGYEQYF	TGTGCCAGCAGCTTGGGACTAGCGGGAGGGCGCAGAGGGTACGAGCAGTACTTC
TRBJ1-2	TRBV4-1	.	15	TRBD1	CASSQATGRQYGYTF	TGCGCCAGCAGCCAAGCGACAGGGAGGCAATATGGCTACACCTTC
TRBJ2-2	TRBV30	.	14	.	CAWSRQVNTGELFF	TGTGCCTGGAGTCGGCAGGTGAACACCGGGGAGCTGTTTTTT
TRBJ2-1	TRBV9	.	15	.	CASSDGARGPHEQFF	TGTGCCAGCAGCGATGGGGCTAGGGGCCCCCATGAGCAGTTCTTC
TRBJ1-2	TRBV5-4	.	12	.	CASSLGQDGYTF	TGTGCCAGCAGCTTGGGACAGGATGGCTACACCTTC
TRBJ1-4	TRBV28	.	15	.	CASSLSGFANEKLFF	TGTGCCAGCAGTTTATCCGGGTTTGCTAATGAAAAACTGTTTTTT
TRBJ2-5	TRBV5-1	once	15	TRBD1	CASSSGTGGKETQYF	TGCGCCAGCAGCTCCGGGACAGGGGGCAAAGAGACCCAGTACTTC
TRBJ2-7	TRBV19	.	14	.	CASSIGTALYEQYF	TGTGCCAGTAGTATAGGGACAGCCCTCTACGAGCAGTACTTC
TRBJ2-5	TRBV14	.	14	.	CASSQVPGPETQYF	TGTGCCAGCAGCCAAGTCCCAGGGCCGGAGACCCAGTACTTC
TRBJ2-1	TRBV7-3	many	15	.	CASSLEDSRNNEQFF	TGTGCCAGCAGCTTGGAGGACAGTAGGAACAATGAGCAGTTCTTC
TRBJ1-4	TRBV2	.	13	.	CATRHPTNEKLFF	TGTGCCACCCGACATCCAACTAATGAAAAACTGTTTTTT
TRBJ2-2	TRBV9	.	15	.	CASNYADTNTGELFF	TGTGCCAGCAATTATGCGGACACAAACACCGGGGAGCTGTTTTTT
TRBJ2-7	TRBV27	.	17	TRBD2	CASSSFPSAGKVHEQYF	TGTGCCAGCAGTTCCTTCCCATCAGCGGGAAAGGTCCACGAGCAGTACTTC
TRBJ2-2	TRBV12-3/TRBV12-4	.	12	.	CASSPHTGELFF	TGTGCCAGCAGTCCTCACACCGGGGAGCTGTTTTTT
TRBJ1-1	TRBV6-2/TRBV6-3	.	12	.	CASSTGITEAFF	TGTGCCAGCAGTACAGGGATTACTGAAGCTTTCTTT
TRBJ1-3	TRBV4-1	.	15	.	CASSQGHTSGNTIYF	TGCGCCAGCAGCCAAGGTCACACCTCTGGAAACACCATATATTTT
TRBJ2-7	TRBV6-5	.	12	TRBD1	CATEQGAGEQYF	TGTGCCACCGAACAGGGGGCTGGAGAGCAGTACTTC
TRBJ2-5	TRBV5-1	.	15	.	CASSPLTSSPETQYF	TGCGCCAGCAGCCCCCTAACTAGTTCCCCCGAGACCCAGTACTTC
TRBJ2-1	TRBV4-2	.	14	TRBD2	CASSQRTSGNEQFF	TGTGCCAGCAGCCAACGGACTAGCGGCAATGAGCAGTTCTTC
TRBJ2-2	TRBV28	.	15	TRBD1	CASSPTGEYTGELFF	TGTGCCAGCAGTCCGACAGGGGAATACACCGGGGAGCTGTTTTTT
TRBJ2-3	TRBV5-6	once	15	TRBD2	CASSPRTSSTDTQYF	TGTGCCAGCAGCCCACGGACTAGCTCCACAGATACGCAGTATTTT
TRBJ1-3	TRBV7-2	.	14	.	CASSLRAPGNTIYF	TGTGCCAGCAGCTTGAGGGCGCCTGGAAACACCATATATTTT
TRBJ1-1	TRBV18	.	12	TRBD1	CASRTGVTEAFF	TGTGCCAGCAGAACAGGGGTCACTGAAGCTTTCTTT
TRBJ2-3	TRBV4-3	.	18	TRBD2	CASSSAPLTSGRTDTQYF	TGCGCCAGCAGCTCCGCCCCTCTCACTAGCGGGAGAACAGATACGCAGTATTTT
TRBJ2-7	TRBV28	.	14	TRBD2	CASTISGVAYEQYF	TGTGCCAGCACCATTAGCGGGGTCGCCTACGAGCAGTACTTC
TRBJ2-1	TRBV3-1/TRBV3-2	.	15	.	CASSQDGDSYNEQFF	TGTGCCAGCAGCCAAGACGGGGACTCCTACAATGAGCAGTTCTTC
TRBJ1-3	TRBV18	.	18	.	CASSPTTGELHSGNTIYF	TGTGCCAGCTCACCTACCACGGGAGAACTGCACTCTGGAAACACCATATATTTT
TRBJ2-7	TRBV29-1	few	13	.	CSVIPTGLGEQYF	TGCAGCGTTATACCCACAGGGTTGGGGGAGCAGTACTTC
TRBJ1-5	TRBV5-4	once	15	TRBD1	CASSSGTGPNQPQHF	TGTGCCAGCAGCTCGGGGACAGGGCCCAATCAGCCCCAGCATTTT
TRBJ1-2	TRBV3-1/TRBV3-2	.	14	.	CASSQEGGSVGYTF	TGTGCCAGCAGCCAAGAGGGGGGGTCGGTTGGCTACACCTTC
TRBJ2-3	TRBV5-4	few	14	.	CASSRGVNTDTQYF	TGTGCCAGCAGCCGCGGGGTCAACACAGATACGCAGTATTTT